The 27 T cell receptor beta chains listed next were all sequenced from one sample in a study of long-term antiretroviral therapy in people with HIV. They ran version v3.0 of the immunoSEQ assay at survey level. Assay used: immunoSEQ multiplex PCR; TCRdb lists only in-frame clones, some missing. The sample lists about 39,000 clones; about four fifths were seen once. Material: unsorted PBMCs, obtained 0.6 years after starting antiretroviral therapy. These receptors were collected from a man younger than 35 with HIV.

V is TRBV18 and J is TRBJ2-3, with D maybe TRBD2 (5 bases). Trimming left V 3 bases short and J 5 bases short, with 12 bases between. The CDR3 extends over 14 amino acids. CDR1 is KGHSH and CDR2 is LQKENI in the germline V gene. CDR3 sequence reads: CASSPRAPGDTQYF. DNA for the CDR3: TGTGCCAGCTCACCGCGGGCCCCCGGAGATACGCAGTATTTT.

The gene calls are TRBV28 and TRBJ1-1; no clear D gene. This CDR3 is 11 amino acids long. V gave up 3 bases and J gave up 5 bases, with 4 bases separating them. From germline, CDR1 is MDHEN and CDR2 SYDVKM. This CDR3 reads CASSLQTEAFF. In DNA, the CDR3 is TGTGCCAGCAGTTTGCAGACTGAAGCTTTCTTT.

This rearrangement joins TRBV9 to TRBJ2-2; no definite D call. Between the trimmed V and J ends, which lost 0 bases and 0 bases, there was a span of 9 bases. The germline CDR1 and CDR2 sequences are SGDLS and YYNGEE. The length of the CDR3 is 16 residues. For the CDR3, the DNA is TGTGCCAGCAGCGTAGTGCTCAGTGCGAACACCGGGGAGCTGTTTTTT. Its translation is CASSVVLSANTGELFF.

The chain combines TRBV7-2 with TRBJ2-3; 8 positions match TRBD2. The CDR3 totals 15 residues. V lost 1 base to trimming and J lost 6 bases; unmatched junction nucleotides: 6. From germline, CDR1 is SGHTA and CDR2 FQGNSA. The CDR3 DNA follows: TGTGCCAGCAGCTTAGAGGCCGGGAGGGGGGATACGCAGTATTTT. It codes for CASSLEAGRGDTQYF.

The V call is TRBV29-1, the J call TRBJ2-7, with 9 bases fitting TRBD1. Germline V gives CDR1 SQVTM, CDR2 ANQGSEA. V trimming: 5 bases; J trimming: 4 bases; junction bases outside the gene matches: 6. This CDR3 is 13 amino acids long. The CDR3 DNA reads as TGCAGCGTTCGTACAGGGGGCTCATACGAGCAGTACTTC. As protein: CSVRTGGSYEQYF.

The rearrangement links TRBV29-1 to TRBJ2-1; 8 nucleotides agree with TRBD1. Germline lookup yields CDR1 SQVTM and CDR2 ANQGSEA. The CDR3 extends over 16 amino acids. Trimming cost V 3 bases and J 2 bases; bases outside gene matches: 9. CDR3 loop: CSVEGIQGVTYNEQFF. CDR3 nucleotides: TGCAGCGTTGAGGGGATACAGGGGGTGACCTACAATGAGCAGTTCTTC.

In this sample, this clone turned up once. The rearrangement joins TRBV27 to TRBJ2-7; 9 nucleotides line up with TRBD2. This CDR3 contains 14 residues. V lost 6 bases and J lost 2; bases outside the gene matches: 5. CDR1 MNHEY and CDR2 SMNVEV come from the germline V gene (reference sequence). CDR3 nucleotides: TGTGCCAGCAGGGGATGGACTAGCGCCTACGAGCAGTACTTC. Protein product: CASRGWTSAYEQYF.

The rearrangement links TRBV6-5 to TRBJ1-1; D is possibly TRBD1 (6 bases). CDR1 and CDR2 from the germline V gene are MNHEY and SVGAGI. The length of the CDR3 is 16 residues. Trimming removed 4 bases from V and 5 bases from J, with 20 bases in between. CDR3 sequence reads: CASSSAGTQRNTEAFF. In DNA form, the CDR3 reads TGTGCCAGCAGTTCCGCCGGGACACAAAGGAATACTGAAGCTTTCTTT.

The chain is built from TRBV19 and TRBJ2-6, with D hard to call. CDR1 is LNHDA and CDR2 is SQIVND in the germline V gene (reference sequence). V was cut by 3 bases and J by 0 bases, with 9 bases left in between. This CDR3 has 16 amino acids. As DNA, the CDR3 is TGTGCCAGTAGTATGGTTAGTAACTCTGGGGCCAACGTCCTGACTTTC. It specifies CASSMVSNSGANVLTF.

The V call is TRBV11-2, the J call TRBJ2-7; TRBD1 agrees at 9 bases. In germline, CDR1 is SGHAT, CDR2 FQNNGV. The V segment lost 4 bases and the J segment 1 base; nucleotides outside the gene matches: 2. CDR3 length: 14 residues. CDR3 DNA: TGTGCCAGCAGCTACGGGACAGGGTCCTACGAGCAGTACTTC. Translated: CASSYGTGSYEQYF.

The chain joins TRBV28 to TRBJ1-2; D may be TRBD1 (5 bases). This CDR3 has 15 amino acids. Germline V gene lookup returns CDR1 MDHEN and CDR2 SYDVKM. V was trimmed by 5 bases and J by 3 bases, leaving 16 bases between them. In DNA form, the CDR3 reads TGTGCCAGCAGTCTAACAGGTCCGCTTCACTATGGCTACACCTTC. This codes for CASSLTGPLHYGYTF.

This clone was observed once. V usage is TRBV27 and J usage is TRBJ2-2; 9 nucleotides line up with TRBD1. The length of the CDR3 is 17 residues. V shed 4 bases and J 7 bases; nucleotides not matched to a gene: 13. Germline V CDR1 and CDR2: MNHEY, SMNVEV (reference sequence). This CDR3 reads CASSSRLTGGLVGELFF. As DNA, the CDR3 is TGTGCCAGCAGTTCTCGACTGACAGGGGGGCTTGTCGGGGAGCTGTTTTTT.

The gene calls are TRBV6-6 and TRBJ1-5; D may be TRBD1 (6 bases). CDR1 and CDR2 from the germline V gene are MNHNY and SVGAGI (reference sequence). The CDR3 spans 16 residues. Trimming shortened V by 5 bases and J by 3 bases, and 17 bases separated the two germline ends. This chain's CDR3 is CASSGPGGQHNQPQHF. DNA for the CDR3: TGTGCCAGCAGTGGACCCGGAGGACAGCACAATCAGCCCCAGCATTTT.

There are a few counts of this clone. The gene calls are TRBV5-1 and TRBJ1-2, with 9 nucleotides matching TRBD1. This CDR3 has 16 residues. Germline V gives CDR1 SGHRS, CDR2 YFSETQ. Germline trimming cut 0 bases from V and 5 bases from J; bases unmatched to any gene: 8. The CDR3 coding sequence is TGCGCCAGCAGCTTGGGACCACAGGGGGCTTTGTATGGCTACACCTTC. It yields the protein CASSLGPQGALYGYTF.

The J gene is TRBJ1-2, the V gene TRBV28; D not certain. The CDR3 contains 12 residues. V lost 2 bases, J lost 0 bases, and 1 base lay in between. CDR1 is MDHEN, CDR2 SYDVKM, per germline. CDR3 in DNA: TGTGCCAGCAGTTTAGCTAACTATGGCTACACCTTC. This encodes CASSLANYGYTF.

The chain recombines TRBV28 with TRBJ2-7; D may be TRBD2 (5 bases). CDR1 and CDR2 from the germline V gene are MDHEN and SYDVKM. CDR3 length: 14 residues. V shed 3 bases and J shed 2 bases, with 11 bases lying between them. The CDR3 region has the DNA TGTGCCAGCAGTTTGTCGCAGGAGGCCTACGAGCAGTACTTC. This gives the protein CASSLSQEAYEQYF. The whole variable domain, filled in from reference TRBV28 and TRBJ2-7, reads DVKVTQSSRYLVKRTGEKVFLECVQDMDHENMFWYRQDPGLGLRLIYFSYDVKMKEKGDIPEGYSVSREKKERFSLILESASTNQTSMYLCASSLSQEAYEQYFGPGTRLTVT.

This sequence joins TRBV7-6 and TRBJ2-1, with D maybe TRBD2 (6 bases). V was trimmed by 5 bases and J by 6 bases, leaving 11 bases between them. Germline V lookup: CDR1 SGHVS, CDR2 FNYEAQ. There are 13 residues in the CDR3. CDR3 in amino acids: CASSPGRGNEQFF. The CDR3 DNA is TGTGCCAGCAGCCCCGGGAGAGGCAATGAGCAGTTCTTC. Full variable domain (remainder filled in from reference TRBV7-6 and TRBJ2-1): GAGVSQSPRYKVTKRGQDVALRCDPISGHVSLYWYRQALGQGPEFLTYFNYEAQQDKSGLPNDRFSAERPEGSISTLTIQRTEQRDSAMYRCASSPGRGNEQFFGPGTRLTVL.

The rearrangement joins TRBV5-6 to TRBJ2-7; a weak D match, TRBD2 (5 bases). This CDR3 has 13 residues. V lost 4 bases, J lost 5 bases, and 13 bases lay in between. The germline CDR1 and CDR2 sequences are SGHDT and YYEEEE. DNA of the CDR3: TGTGCCAGCAGCGAGGGTTACTTCGACGAGCAGTACTTC. Protein sequence: CASSEGYFDEQYF.

The chain links TRBV28 to TRBJ2-7, with D hard to call. The germline V and J ends were trimmed by 1 base and 2 bases, with 6 bases remaining between them. Per germline, CDR1 MDHEN and CDR2 SYDVKM. This CDR3 spans 13 amino acids. The CDR3 here is CASSLYLAYEQYF. CDR3 DNA: TGTGCCAGCAGTTTATACCTAGCCTACGAGCAGTACTTC.

This chain uses TRBV5-1 with TRBJ2-1; D ambiguous. Germline values: CDR1 SGHRS, CDR2 YFSETQ. V shed 3 bases and J shed 4 bases, with 17 bases lying between them. The CDR3 is 16 residues long. CDR3 region: CASSWRGDAVYNEQFF. In DNA, the CDR3 is TGCGCCAGCAGCTGGAGAGGAGACGCCGTATACAATGAGCAGTTCTTC.

This clone was seen a handful of times. The rearrangement joins TRBV14 to TRBJ1-3; D gene uncertain. The CDR3 is 14 amino acids. V shed 0 bases and J shed 4 bases, with 7 bases lying between them. Germline values: CDR1 SGHDN, CDR2 FVKESK. This chain's CDR3 is CASSQDAQGNTIYF. The CDR3 DNA is TGTGCCAGCAGCCAAGATGCACAGGGAAACACCATATATTTT.

V is TRBV18 and J is TRBJ1-3; 8 bases are a match to TRBD1. This CDR3 has 17 amino acids. V lost 3 bases, J lost 0 bases, and 7 bases stayed unmatched. The V gene's germline CDR1 is KGHSH and CDR2 LQKENI. CDR3 in DNA: TGTGCCAGCTCACCCACCTCAGGGACAGGCTCTGGAAACACCATATATTTT. This gives the protein CASSPTSGTGSGNTIYF.

This rearrangement joins TRBV4-1 to TRBJ1-2; D is ambiguous. The CDR3 runs 15 residues. Germline V gives CDR1 MGHRA, CDR2 YSYEKL. Trimming removed 0 bases at V and 3 bases at J, with 11 bases between. The chain's CDR3 is CASSQDNSPYYGYTF. The CDR3 nucleotides read TGCGCCAGCAGCCAAGATAACAGTCCTTACTATGGCTACACCTTC.

This chain links TRBV6-5 with TRBJ1-2, with 7 bases fitting TRBD1. The germline gives CDR1 MNHEY, CDR2 SVGAGI. The CDR3 has 14 amino acids. V lost 3 bases and J lost 7; bases outside the gene matches: 8. The CDR3 nucleotides are TGTGCCAGCAGTTATCGCCGGACAGGCGGTGGCTACACCTTC. Translated: CASSYRRTGGGYTF.

The chain employs TRBV7-9 and TRBJ2-7; the D gene is possibly TRBD2 (5 bases). The ends were cut back, 4 bases at V and 5 bases at J, with 6 bases in the middle. Germline V gives CDR1 SEHNR, CDR2 FQNEAQ (reference sequence). The CDR3 runs to 11 residues. CDR3 in DNA: TGTGCCAGCAGCTACGGGGACGAGCAGTACTTC. Its protein product is CASSYGDEQYF.

The CDR3 region is CASSSRGSGANVLTF. CDR3 sequence (DNA): TGTGCCAGCAGCTCCAGGGGCTCTGGGGCCAACGTCCTGACTTTC. This sequence joins TRBV11-1 and TRBJ2-6, with a possible D match to TRBD1 (6 bases). The CDR3 length is 15 residues. Trimming stripped 4 bases from V and 0 bases from J, with 7 bases between. From germline, CDR1 is SGHAT and CDR2 FQDESV (reference sequence). Based on the CDR3 plus reference TRBV11-1 and TRBJ2-6, the full variable domain is EAEVAQSPRYKITEKSQAVAFWCDPISGHATLYWYRQILGQGPELLVQFQDESVVDDSQLPKDRFSAERLKGVDSTLKIQPAELGDSAMYLCASSSRGSGANVLTFGAGSRLTVL.

The gene calls are TRBV5-1 and TRBJ2-7; maybe TRBD2 (6 bases). The CDR3 is 13 residues long. CDR1 is SGHRS and CDR2 is YFSETQ in the germline V gene. V was cut by 4 bases and J by 3 bases, with 11 bases left in between. The CDR3 coding sequence is TGCGCCAGCAGCCCGGGACTGATCTACGAGCAGTACTTC. Its translation is CASSPGLIYEQYF. Using reference TRBV5-1 and TRBJ2-7 for the parts outside the CDR3, the full variable domain is KAGVTQTPRYLIKTRGQQVTLSCSPISGHRSVSWYQQTPGQGLQFLFEYFSETQRNKGNFPGRFSGRQFSNSRSEMNVSTLELGDSALYLCASSPGLIYEQYFGPGTRLTVT.